This passage covers 17 T cell receptor beta chains from one sample sequenced in a study of blood T cell repertoires in COVID-19. The protocol was immunoSEQ multiplex PCR, while the TCRdb copy is restricted to in-frame clones and leaves out a portion. Among around 30,000 clones listed, 70% to 90% were seen once. Sequenced input: peripheral blood. All receptors derive from a human donor in a cohort sampled during active COVID-19.

This sequence joins TRBV2 and TRBJ2-7; TRBD1 agrees at 9 bases. V was pared by 4 bases and J by 5 bases, with 9 bases of the junction left unmatched. This CDR3 is built from 15 residues. The V gene's germline CDR1 is SNHLY and CDR2 FYNNEI. The CDR3 DNA sequence: TGTGCCAGCAGTGGAGGGACAGGGAGCATGAACGAGCAGTACTTC. Protein: CASSGGTGSMNEQYF.

The rearrangement links TRBV9 to TRBJ1-2; perhaps TRBD1 as D (5 bases). Germline loops: CDR1 SGDLS, CDR2 YYNGEE. Trimming cost V 3 bases and J 3 bases, with 18 bases left between them. This CDR3 has 16 residues. CDR3 coding DNA: TGTGCCAGCAGCGGAAGCCTCGCGGGAGGGGACTATGGCTACACCTTC. Protein sequence: CASSGSLAGGDYGYTF.

V gene TRBV6-6 combines with J gene TRBJ1-3; D gene unclear. CDR1 is MNHNY, CDR2 SVGAGI, per germline (reference sequence). The CDR3 spans 16 residues. Trimming removed 4 bases at V and 0 bases at J, with 13 bases between. The CDR3 DNA is TGTGCCAGCAGTTCCCTGAACCCTAGCTCTGGAAACACCATATATTTT. This translates into CASSSLNPSSGNTIYF.

Points on this clone: A read error may account for a junction end that differs from germline. The rearrangement joins TRBV5-5 to TRBJ2-6, with 8 bases matching TRBD2. Germline values: CDR1 SGHKS, CDR2 YYEKEE (reference sequence). The CDR3 has 16 amino acids. In DNA, the CDR3 is TGTGCCCGCAGCTGGGGCGGGGGGCCTGGGGCCAACGTCCTGACTTTC. This gives the protein CARSWGGGPGANVLTF.

The chain uses TRBV9 and TRBJ1-6; D is unclear. This CDR3 contains 16 residues. The germline gives CDR1 SGDLS, CDR2 YYNGEE. The V gene lost 3 bases and the J gene lost 3 bases, with 13 bases spanning the gap. CDR3 DNA: TGTGCCAGCAGCGACCCACCAGGAGGCTATAATTCACCCCTCCACTTT. The encoded protein is CASSDPPGGYNSPLHF. Together with reference TRBV9 and TRBJ1-6, the CDR3 gives the full variable domain: DSGVTQTPKHLITATGQRVTLRCSPRSGDLSVYWYQQSLDQGLQFLIQYYNGEERAKGNILERFSAQQFPDLHSELNLSSLELGDSALYFCASSDPPGGYNSPLHFGNGTRLTVT.

V is TRBV11-2 and J is TRBJ2-2; weak D call: TRBD2 (7 bases). This CDR3 has 16 residues. V was clipped by 5 bases and J by 4 bases, with 17 bases between them. The germline V gene has CDR1 SGHAT and CDR2 FQNNGV. The CDR3 DNA is TGTGCCAGCAGCCCAACCGGGGGGCTGGGCACCGGGGAGCTGTTTTTT. Protein sequence: CASSPTGGLGTGELFF.

The CDR3, as DNA: TGTGCCAGCAGCTTACGGGGTAGCGGGGTCTACGAGCAGTACTTC. Translated, it gives CASSLRGSGVYEQYF. The V gene is TRBV7-8, the J gene TRBJ2-7; TRBD2 matches at 8 bases. The V segment lost 2 bases and the J segment 3 bases; nucleotides outside the gene matches: 6. CDR3 size: 15 residues. Germline loops: CDR1 SGHVS, CDR2 FQNEAQ.

The chain carries TRBV11-2 and TRBJ2-7; TRBD1 is a possible D gene (6 bases). The germline V and J ends were trimmed by 1 base and 2 bases, with 9 bases remaining between them. The germline gives CDR1 SGHAT, CDR2 FQNNGV. This CDR3 is 14 amino acids long. Here the CDR3 reads CASSLVTGTYEQYF. The CDR3 DNA reads as TGTGCCAGCAGCTTAGTGACAGGTACCTACGAGCAGTACTTC.

This clone was seen just once. The chain is built from TRBV28 and TRBJ1-2; tentatively, D is TRBD1 (5 bases). V was pared by 6 bases and J by 13 bases, with 24 bases between. There are 14 residues in the CDR3. Germline lookup yields CDR1 MDHEN and CDR2 SYDVKM. The CDR3 sequence: CASRSSGTDLRFTF. CDR3 coding DNA: TGTGCCAGCAGGTCCTCCGGGACTGATCTCCGGTTCACCTTC.

The gene calls are TRBV6-1 and TRBJ2-3; 8 bases line up with TRBD2. The CDR3 runs to 14 residues. Trimming removed 2 bases from V and 6 bases from J; junction bases left unmatched: 4. Germline V CDR1 and CDR2: MNHNS, SASEGT. The CDR3 loop is CASSEMGGRDTQYF. The CDR3 DNA is TGTGCCAGCAGTGAAATGGGCGGGAGGGATACGCAGTATTTT.

This clone was seen once. This chain joins TRBV2 and TRBJ1-6; D is possibly TRBD1 (6 bases). Germline loops: CDR1 SNHLY, CDR2 FYNNEI. The CDR3 loop spans 17 amino acids. Trimming shortened V by 5 bases and J by 5 bases, and 19 bases separated the two germline ends. This CDR3 is CASSLTGNTANNSPLHF. The CDR3 DNA sequence: TGTGCCAGCAGTCTAACAGGGAATACCGCTAATAATTCACCCCTCCACTTT.

The rearrangement links TRBV12-3 or TRBV12-4 to TRBJ2-3; a possible D gene is TRBD1 (5 bases). The V end lost 6 bases, the J end lost 0 bases, and 7 bases lay between the germline ends. The CDR3 is made up of 13 amino acids. The CDR3 coding sequence is TGTGCCAGCAGGGCAGGGAGCACAGATACGCAGTATTTT. Its protein product is CASRAGSTDTQYF.

The CDR3 bases are TGTGCCAGCAGCTATCCCGGGGTAGCGGGGGGGCCAACCGGGGAGCTGTTTTTT. Its translation is CASSYPGVAGGPTGELFF. This chain joins TRBV11-2 and TRBJ2-2, with 11 bases lining up with TRBD2. Germline V gene lookup returns CDR1 SGHAT and CDR2 FQNNGV. After removal of 4 bases from V and 5 bases from J, the junction contained 12 bases not matched to a gene. There are 18 residues in the CDR3. Complete variable domain (other parts from reference TRBV11-2 and TRBJ2-2): EAGVAQSPRYKIIEKRQSVAFWCNPISGHATLYWYQQILGQGPKLLIQFQNNGVVDDSQLPKDRFSAERLKGVDSTLKIQPAKLEDSAVYLCASSYPGVAGGPTGELFFGEGSRLTVL.

This clone was seen a single time. The rearrangement links TRBV15 to TRBJ2-3; 12 positions agree with TRBD1. Germline CDR1 LNHNV, CDR2 YYDKDF (reference sequence). The V and J ends lost 1 base and 6 bases, in that order; junction bases with no gene match: 5. This CDR3 is built from 16 residues. The CDR3 sequence is CATSRGDRGLGDTQYF. DNA for the CDR3: TGTGCCACCAGCAGAGGGGACAGGGGGCTGGGGGATACGCAGTATTTT.

This clone was recorded once. This chain uses TRBV5-4 with TRBJ2-3; D is possibly TRBD2 (6 bases). Between the trimmed V and J ends, which lost 0 bases and 3 bases, there was a span of 11 bases. CDR1 is SGHNT and CDR2 is YYREEE in the germline V gene (reference sequence). The CDR3 is made up of 15 amino acids. The CDR3 spells CASSLAGVGTDTQYF. DNA of the CDR3: TGTGCCAGCAGCTTGGCGGGAGTGGGGACAGATACGCAGTATTTT.

The rearrangement links TRBV10-3 to TRBJ1-5, with TRBD1 matching over 10 bases. Germline values: CDR1 ENHRY, CDR2 SYGVKD. This CDR3 is built from 14 residues. The trim removed 6 bases at V and 6 bases at J, leaving 5 bases unmatched. CDR3 region: CAIRGQGIGQPQHF. For the CDR3, the DNA is TGTGCCATCAGGGGACAGGGGATTGGTCAGCCCCAGCATTTT.

The chain couples TRBV4-3 to TRBJ2-7, with TRBD1 matching over 9 bases. Germline V lookup: CDR1 LGHNA, CDR2 YSLEER. The CDR3 contains 15 residues. With 4 bases clipped from V and 0 bases from J, the junction kept 4 bases outside the gene matches. DNA of the CDR3: TGCGCCAGCAGCCTCGGGACAGGGAGCTCCTACGAGCAGTACTTC. This encodes CASSLGTGSSYEQYF.